The present TCR beta chain was sequenced within a study of blood T cell repertoires in COVID-19. Across the whole study: Nucleic acid was either cDNA or gDNA, and it came from T cells, B-cell-depleted T cells, or PBMCs.

V was cut by 4 bases and J by 0 bases, with 13 bases left in between. Germline CDR1 SGHRS, CDR2 YFSETQ. The CDR3 is 15 amino acids. Patients from Seattle were sampled longitudinally, starting during active infection. Under the authors' procedure: Reference gene primer amplification gave estimated nucleated cell counts. Here immunoSEQ multiplex PCR was the method, and the copy in TCRdb shows in-frame clones only, minus some. V, J and clone size reflect that table, while D and trimming were determined from the DNA. The data hold a few hundred thousand clones, with approximately 86% observed a single time.

This sequence was found in a woman between 65 and 79 years old with COVID-19, enrolled during active disease. V usage is TRBV5-1 and J usage is TRBJ1-2, with a possible D match to TRBD1 (6 bases). Input material: peripheral blood. This chain's CDR3 is CASSPRGNANYGYTF. The CDR3 DNA follows: TGCGCCAGCAGCCCGAGGGGGAACGCTAACTATGGCTACACCTTC.